Sequencing of this TCR beta chain was carried out in a study of blood T cell repertoires in COVID-19. Study information: Samples representing acute and convalescent COVID-19 were sourced from the United States, Italy and Spain. From T cells, B-cell-depleted T cells, or PBMCs came the material, which was cDNA or gDNA.

The authors' processing: Amplification from reference gene primers served as the basis for estimated nucleated cell counts. Clones were sequenced by immunoSEQ multiplex PCR, and TCRdb holds only the in-frame ones, with some missing. V and J calls and clone size are given by that table; D and trimming were obtained from the DNA. Altogether some 99,000 clones are present, 90% being singletons, with the ten largest covering 1% to 1.4%. The CDR3 has 15 residues. Germline V gene sequence: CDR1 SGHRS, CDR2 YFSETQ. Of note for this clone: Mismatch with germline at one junction end may stem from a read error.

The source is a human donor in a cohort sampled during active COVID-19. This chain connects TRBV5-1 to TRBJ2-1; D gene unclear. Sequencing used peripheral blood. CDR3 nucleotides: TGCGCCAGCAGCCCCGATGGCCCTTCCTTCAATGAGCAGTTCTTC. Its translation is CASSPDGPSFNEQFF.